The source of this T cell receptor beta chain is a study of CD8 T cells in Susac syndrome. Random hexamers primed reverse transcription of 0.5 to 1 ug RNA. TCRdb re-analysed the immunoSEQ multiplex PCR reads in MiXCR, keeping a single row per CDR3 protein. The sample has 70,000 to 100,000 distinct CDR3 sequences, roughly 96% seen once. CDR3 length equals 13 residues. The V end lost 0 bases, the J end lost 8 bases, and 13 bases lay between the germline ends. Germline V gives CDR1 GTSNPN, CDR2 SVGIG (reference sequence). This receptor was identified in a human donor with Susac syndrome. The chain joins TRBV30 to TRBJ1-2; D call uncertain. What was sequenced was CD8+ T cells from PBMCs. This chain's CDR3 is CAWSVPGMRGYTF. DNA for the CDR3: TGTGCCTGGAGTGTACCTGGGATGCGAGGCTACACCTTC.